This is a list of T cell receptor beta chains from one sample in a study of shared clonotypes between healthy human individuals. Repertoires were generated with immunoSEQ multiplex PCR, while TCRdb's copy carries only in-frame clones and drops some. The data show approximately 640,000 clones, about two thirds seen once. Sequenced: memory CD4+ T cells sorted from blood. These receptors originate from a woman aged 25 to 45 in good health. Both conserved end residues are part of each CDR3. Fields, in order: V gene, CDR3 protein.

TRBV6-4	CASNPGQGTDTQYF
TRBV6-7	CASRRGTGGEEKLFF
TRBV28	CASSPDYYPREQFF
TRBV27	CASSSYLTQLNNEQFF
TRBV11-2	CASSPGTTYTSTDTQYF
TRBV30	CAWIDRGRSHEKLFF
TRBV11-2	CASSSSSSAETQYF
TRBV7-2	CASSQGAGGSYEQYF
TRBV12-5	CASSGDYNEQFF
TRBV28	CASNPGTGLTEAFF
TRBV5-1	CASSWDGPKREQYF
TRBV29-1	CSVTRRGAGAFF
TRBV15	CATSRGLAGSEQFF
TRBV6-1	CASSARQGANTEAFF
TRBV5-1	CASRTGTPQETQYF
TRBV6-6	CASSYTSSGRGEQYF
TRBV19	CASSKLGEITNEQFF
TRBV7-8	CASSSDRGREYF
TRBV15	CATSRAASVKEQFF
TRBV25-1	CASSEYYEQYF
TRBV7-2	CASSLAGAGETQYF
TRBV9	CASSEGLAESPEQYF
TRBV9	CASSVGIQENSYEQYF
TRBV28	CASSSGQRIKTSYEQYF
TRBV2	CASSDPQLGEKLFF
TRBV28	CASRRGQAYEQYF
TRBV28	CASSRDVTYGYTF
TRBV11-2	CASSFTSGGFYEQYF
TRBV30	CAWSRMADTEAFF
TRBV28	CASSPASGSSYEQYF